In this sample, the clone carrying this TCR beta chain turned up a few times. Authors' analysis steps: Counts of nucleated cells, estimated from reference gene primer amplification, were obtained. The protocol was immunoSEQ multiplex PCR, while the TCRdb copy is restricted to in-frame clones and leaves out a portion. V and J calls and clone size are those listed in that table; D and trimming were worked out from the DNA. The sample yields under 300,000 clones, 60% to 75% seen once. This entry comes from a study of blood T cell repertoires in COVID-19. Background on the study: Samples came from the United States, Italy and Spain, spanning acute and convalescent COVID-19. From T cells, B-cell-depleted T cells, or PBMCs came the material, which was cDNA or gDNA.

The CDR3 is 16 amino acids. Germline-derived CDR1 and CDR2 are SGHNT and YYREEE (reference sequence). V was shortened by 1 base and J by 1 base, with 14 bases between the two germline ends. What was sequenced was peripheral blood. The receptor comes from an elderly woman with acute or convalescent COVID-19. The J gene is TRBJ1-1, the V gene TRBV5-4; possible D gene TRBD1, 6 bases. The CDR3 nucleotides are TGTGCCAGCAGCTTGTTGGGGGCTTTTGGGAACACTGAAGCTTTCTTT. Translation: CASSLLGAFGNTEAFF.